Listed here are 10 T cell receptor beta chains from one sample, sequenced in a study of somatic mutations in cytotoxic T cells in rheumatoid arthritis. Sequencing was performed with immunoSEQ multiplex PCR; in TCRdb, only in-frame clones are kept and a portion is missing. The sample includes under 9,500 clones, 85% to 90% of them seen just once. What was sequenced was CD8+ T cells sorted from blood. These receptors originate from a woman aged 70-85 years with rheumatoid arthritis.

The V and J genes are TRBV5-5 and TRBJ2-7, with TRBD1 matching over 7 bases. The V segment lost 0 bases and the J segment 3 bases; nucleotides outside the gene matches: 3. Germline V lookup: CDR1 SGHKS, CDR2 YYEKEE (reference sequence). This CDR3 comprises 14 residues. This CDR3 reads CASSLDRGDYEQYF. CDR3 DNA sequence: TGTGCCAGCAGCTTGGACAGGGGAGACTACGAGCAGTACTTC.

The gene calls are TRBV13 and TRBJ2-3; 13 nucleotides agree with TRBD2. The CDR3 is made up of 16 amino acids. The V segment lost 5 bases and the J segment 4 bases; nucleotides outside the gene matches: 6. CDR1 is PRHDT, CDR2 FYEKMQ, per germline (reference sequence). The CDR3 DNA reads TGTGCCAGCAGCCCCCCACTAGCGGGGGGGCCAGATACGCAGTATTTT. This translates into CASSPPLAGGPDTQYF. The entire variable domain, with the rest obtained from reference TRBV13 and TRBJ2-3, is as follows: AAGVIQSPRHLIKEKRETATLKCYPIPRHDTVYWYQQGPGQDPQFLISFYEKMQSDKGSIPDRFSAQQFSDYHSELNMSSLELGDSALYFCASSPPLAGGPDTQYFGPGTRLTVL.

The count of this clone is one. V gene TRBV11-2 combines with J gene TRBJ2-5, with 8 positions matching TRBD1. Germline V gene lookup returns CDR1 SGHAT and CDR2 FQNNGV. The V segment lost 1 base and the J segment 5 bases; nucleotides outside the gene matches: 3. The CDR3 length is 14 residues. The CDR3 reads CASSLGQGMETQYF. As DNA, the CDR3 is TGTGCCAGCAGCTTAGGACAGGGGATGGAGACCCAGTACTTC.

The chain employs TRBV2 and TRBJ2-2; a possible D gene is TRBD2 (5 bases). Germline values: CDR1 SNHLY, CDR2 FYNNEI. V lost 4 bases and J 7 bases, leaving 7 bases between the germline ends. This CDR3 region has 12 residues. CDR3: CASSAGGGELFF. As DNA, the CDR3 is TGTGCCAGCAGTGCCGGAGGCGGGGAGCTGTTTTTT.

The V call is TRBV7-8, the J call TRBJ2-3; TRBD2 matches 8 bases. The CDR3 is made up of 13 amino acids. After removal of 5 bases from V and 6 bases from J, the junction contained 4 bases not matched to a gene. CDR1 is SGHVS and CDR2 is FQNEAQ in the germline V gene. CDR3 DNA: TGTGCCAGCAGCACGGGCGGGAGGGATACGCAGTATTTT. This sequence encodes CASSTGGRDTQYF.

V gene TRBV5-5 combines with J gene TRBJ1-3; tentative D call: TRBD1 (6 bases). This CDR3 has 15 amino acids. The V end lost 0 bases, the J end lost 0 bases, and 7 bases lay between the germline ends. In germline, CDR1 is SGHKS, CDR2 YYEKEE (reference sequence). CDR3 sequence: CASSLAGASGNTIYF. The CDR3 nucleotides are TGTGCCAGCAGCTTGGCAGGGGCCTCTGGAAACACCATATATTTT.

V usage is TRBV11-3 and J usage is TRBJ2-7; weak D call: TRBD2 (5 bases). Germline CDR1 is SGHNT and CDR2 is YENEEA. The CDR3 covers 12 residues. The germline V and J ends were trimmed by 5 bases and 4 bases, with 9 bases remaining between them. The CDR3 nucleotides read TGTGCCAGCAGCCCACGGGGTTACGAGCAGTACTTC. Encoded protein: CASSPRGYEQYF.

Written as DNA, the CDR3 is TGTGCCAGCAGCTTAGGTGGAGGACAGGGAGGACCTTCCTACGAGCAGTACTTC. This sequence encodes CASSLGGGQGGPSYEQYF. The chain has TRBV7-9 and TRBJ2-7; TRBD1 matches at 8 bases. This CDR3 is 18 amino acids long. V was pared by 1 base and J by 1 base, with 12 bases of the junction left unmatched. In germline, CDR1 is SEHNR, CDR2 FQNEAQ (reference sequence).

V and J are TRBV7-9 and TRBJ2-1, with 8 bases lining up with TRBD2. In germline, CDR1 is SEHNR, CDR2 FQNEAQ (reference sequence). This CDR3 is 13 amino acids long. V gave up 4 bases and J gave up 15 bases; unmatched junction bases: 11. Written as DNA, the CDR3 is TGTGCCAGCAGCTGGGGCCTACCGGGGGGGCCGTTCTTC. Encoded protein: CASSWGLPGGPFF.

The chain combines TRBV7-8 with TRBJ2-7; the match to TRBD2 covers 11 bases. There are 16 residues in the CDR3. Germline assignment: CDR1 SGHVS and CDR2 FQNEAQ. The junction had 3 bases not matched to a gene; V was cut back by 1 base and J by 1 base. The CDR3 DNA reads TGTGCCAGCAGCTTAGATGGGACTAGCGGATCCTACGAGCAGTACTTC. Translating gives CASSLDGTSGSYEQYF.